This record looks at one TCR beta chain sequence and its context. As yet, its antigen is unknown. The sample is drawn from a study of beta chain features in type 1 diabetes. cDNA synthesis used the whole RNA isolate, giving expressed TCRB sequences. Method: immunoSEQ multiplex PCR; TCRdb's copy keeps in-frame clones and lacks some. The repertoire holds roughly 280,000 clones, with 24% as singletons. One heparinised draw, averaging about 116 mL, was taken per donor. Study conclusions and caveats: Type 1 diabetes patients had VDJ junctions that carried fewer insertions and more deletions. Patients with Type 1 diabetes showed moderately but significantly shorter TCRB CDR3s in all four CD4+ subsets. A PCR bias possibly favoring shorter templates would apply equally to patients and controls.

The sample taken for sequencing was naive CD4+ T cells from blood. The TCR was taken from a woman under 40 with type 1 diabetes.

CDR3 sequence: CASCQGATDTQYF. The CDR3 DNA reads as TGTGCCAGCTGCCAGGGTGCAACAGATACGCAGTATTTT. This sequence joins TRBV28 and TRBJ2-3, with D possibly matching TRBD1 (5 bases). Per the germline V gene, CDR1 is MDHEN and CDR2 is SYDVKM. CDR3 length: 13 residues. The V end was cut by 8 bases, the J end by 3 bases, with 12 bases between.